The rows below give T cell receptor beta chains drawn from one sample of a study of shared clonotypes between healthy human individuals. TCRdb's copy holds only in-frame clones and misses some; the assay was immunoSEQ multiplex PCR. The sample yields about 2.1 million clones, 85% to 95% seen once. The sample consisted of naive CD8+ T cells from PBMCs. Receptors originate from a man between 18 and 35 years old in good health. Some clones in this sample may be carry-over from other donors' samples. The conserved cysteine and the conserved F or W are not part of the CDR3 here. D genes are given only for firm matches.

V gene	D gene	CDR3 length	J gene	CDR3 protein
TRBV6-5	.	12	TRBJ2-5	ASSYGQYQETQY
TRBV27	.	13	TRBJ2-7	ASSLFSHGSYEQY
TRBV18	.	11	TRBJ2-1	ASSPPDSFLPF
TRBV5-6	.	13	TRBJ1-3	ASSRGRMSGNTIY
TRBV7-2	.	11	TRBJ1-2	ANFPAGVRGYT
TRBV11-2	.	12	TRBJ2-5	ASTLFAGSETQY
TRBV2	.	13	TRBJ2-5	ASSEVGRYQETQY
TRBV19	TRBD2	13	TRBJ2-1	ASSTSGTLYNEQF
TRBV4-1	TRBD1	14	TRBJ1-1	ASSQSTGTGNTEAF
TRBV27	.	10	TRBJ2-1	ASSRGPYEQF
TRBV7-2	.	12	TRBJ2-7	ASSPGLRSYEQY
TRBV11-2	.	14	TRBJ2-7	ASSLVTGQPIYEQY
TRBV19	.	14	TRBJ2-3	ASSIDPGSFTDTQY
TRBV13	.	12	TRBJ2-2	ASSLNTGGRELF